The 11 T cell receptor beta chains in this list originate from one sample, sequenced in a study of shared clonotypes between healthy human individuals. Libraries were prepared by immunoSEQ multiplex PCR; TCRdb keeps only in-frame clonotypes and omits some of them. This table holds around 2,000,000 clones, about 94% found once. CD45RO negativity and positive selection for CCR7 defined naive CD8 cells, a population that excluded terminally differentiated effector memory CD45RA+ cells. The source material was naive CD8+ T cells sorted from blood. Receptors were obtained from a man aged 18 to 29 in good health.

Concerning this clone itself: The same CDR3 arises from other DNA sequences in this sample as well. In DNA, the CDR3 is TGCGCCAGCAGCCAAGGGACAGGGATCACCGGGGAGCTGTTTTTT. Translating gives CASSQGTGITGELFF. This chain uses TRBV4-1 with TRBJ2-2, with 8 bases aligning to TRBD1. CDR3 size: 15 residues. Per germline, CDR1 MGHRA and CDR2 YSYEKL. V lost 1 base to trimming and J lost 4 bases; unmatched junction nucleotides: 2.

V is TRBV27 and J is TRBJ2-3; D call uncertain. The CDR3 is 15 residues long. Trimming took 8 bases from V and 2 from J, leaving 17 bases between them. Germline CDR1 is MNHEY and CDR2 is SMNVEV (reference sequence). CDR3 in amino acids: CASGPLSVITDTQYF. The CDR3 DNA reads as TGTGCCAGCGGGCCCCTAAGCGTGATCACAGATACGCAGTATTTT.

The J gene is TRBJ2-3, the V gene TRBV5-6; D call uncertain. From germline, CDR1 is SGHDT and CDR2 YYEEEE. The CDR3 spans 12 residues. The ends were cut back, 3 bases at V and 2 bases at J, with 4 bases in the middle. CDR3 coding DNA: TGTGCCAGCAGCTCCCACACAGATACGCAGTATTTT. Residues: CASSSHTDTQYF.

The rearrangement joins TRBV21-1 to TRBJ2-5; the table's D call TRBD2 went unverified against the DNA. TRBV21-1 is a listed pseudogene. The CDR3 has 14 residues. The DNA of the CDR3 is TGTGCCAGCAGCCCACAAGCGGGAGTCCAAACCCAGTACTTC. This gives the protein CASSPQAGVQTQYF.

The rearrangement joins TRBV5-8 to TRBJ2-1, with D possibly called TRBD1 or TRBD2 (5 bases each). Germline lookup yields CDR1 SGHTS and CDR2 YDEGEE. V gave up 0 bases and J gave up 8 bases, with 9 bases separating them. The CDR3 is 13 residues long. CDR3 protein: CASSLAGADEQFF. Here the CDR3 DNA reads TGTGCCAGCAGCTTGGCCGGGGCGGATGAGCAGTTCTTC. Complete variable domain (other parts from reference TRBV5-8 and TRBJ2-1): EAGVTQSPTHLIKTRGQQATLRCSPISGHTSVYWYQQALGLGLQFLLWYDEGEERNRGNFPPRFSGRQFPNYSSELNVNALELEDSALYLCASSLAGADEQFFGPGTRLTVL.

With respect to this clone: Because the CDR3 is missing its conserved closing phenylalanine or tryptophan, this is likely a read error. CDR3 coding DNA: TGCGCCAGCAGCTTGGTCGGGGGATTCACCGGGGAGCTGTTTCTT. Its protein is CASSLVGGFTGELFL. The chain has TRBV5-1 and TRBJ2-2, with D maybe TRBD2 (6 bases). The CDR3 has 15 residues. V gave up 0 bases and J gave up 4 bases, with 10 bases separating them. Per germline, CDR1 SGHRS and CDR2 YFSETQ.

The V gene is TRBV6-5, the J gene TRBJ2-3, with a weak D call TRBD1 (6 bases). Between the trimmed V and J ends, which lost 0 bases and 3 bases, there was a span of 7 bases. CDR1 MNHEY and CDR2 SVGAGI come from the germline V gene. The CDR3 totals 14 residues. This CDR3 is CASSYSGQTDTQYF. The CDR3 coding sequence is TGTGCCAGCAGTTACTCAGGACAGACAGATACGCAGTATTTT.

J is TRBJ1-2 and V is TRBV29-1; no clear D gene. This CDR3 comprises 12 residues. Trimming removed 4 bases from V and 1 base from J, with 7 bases in between. Germline V gene sequence: CDR1 SQVTM, CDR2 ANQGSEA. CDR3 amino acids: CSVVNDNYGYTF. The CDR3 DNA is TGCAGCGTTGTAAATGATAACTATGGCTACACCTTC.

This clone occurred a few times. J is TRBJ1-5 and V is TRBV19; 7 nucleotides agree with TRBD1. The J segment lost 5 bases and the V segment lost 1 base, leaving 8 bases of the junction unmatched. CDR3 length: 16 residues. Per the germline V gene, CDR1 is LNHDA and CDR2 is SQIVND (reference sequence). CDR3 nucleotides: TGTGCCAGTAGTATAGCAGGGGGAACGTTCGATCAGCCCCAGCATTTT. It codes for CASSIAGGTFDQPQHF. Together with reference TRBV19 and TRBJ1-5, the CDR3 gives the full variable domain: DGGITQSPKYLFRKEGQNVTLSCEQNLNHDAMYWYRQDPGQGLRLIYYSQIVNDFQKGDIAEGYSVSREKKESFPLTVTSAQKNPTAFYLCASSIAGGTFDQPQHFGDGTRLSIL.

Remarks on this clone: Other DNA sequences in this specimen translate into the identical CDR3. The chain employs TRBV29-1 and TRBJ2-7, with a tentative D call TRBD1 (6 bases). The CDR3 contains 12 residues. CDR1 is SQVTM and CDR2 is ANQGSEA in the germline V gene. Trimming removed 6 bases from V and 0 bases from J, with 9 bases in between. The CDR3 is CSVADSSYEQYF. CDR3 bases: TGCAGCGTGGCGGACAGCTCCTACGAGCAGTACTTC.

This sequence joins TRBV30 and TRBJ1-2; D gene uncertain. V shed 5 bases and J shed 4 bases, with 14 bases lying between them. This CDR3 has 13 residues. Germline V gene sequence: CDR1 GTSNPN, CDR2 SVGIG (reference sequence). The CDR3 DNA reads TGTGCCTGGGACGCGCCGGGGTCCTATGGCTACACCTTC. Translating it yields CAWDAPGSYGYTF.